Each of the 3 T cell receptor beta chains below was sequenced from the same sample in a study of T cells in pancreatic ductal adenocarcinoma. Selected pancreatic ductal adenocarcinoma patients had undergone surgery without neoadjuvant therapy. The table came from immunoSEQ multiplex PCR; TCRdb's copy has only in-frame clones and leaves some out. Among over 85,000 clones listed, 90% to 95% were seen once. Specimen: PBMCs. The origin of the receptors is a human donor with pancreatic ductal adenocarcinoma.

As DNA, the CDR3 is TGTGCCAGCTCACCGACAGGGGGCCACACGGATACGCAGTATTTT. Translation gives CASSPTGGHTDTQYF. The chain uses TRBV18 and TRBJ2-3, with TRBD1 identical over 10 bases. Per germline, CDR1 KGHSH and CDR2 LQKENI. J lost 6 bases, V lost 3 bases, and 6 bases had no gene match. This CDR3 region has 15 residues.

The chain links TRBV28 to TRBJ2-7; the D gene is possibly TRBD2 (5 bases). This CDR3 has 14 amino acids. Per germline, CDR1 MDHEN and CDR2 SYDVKM. V lost 8 bases and J 6 bases, leaving 20 bases between the germline ends. CDR3 protein: CASPLSGTPLEQYF. For the CDR3, the DNA is TGTGCCAGCCCGTTAAGCGGCACCCCTCTCGAGCAGTACTTC.

This sequence joins TRBV11-2 and TRBJ2-1; TRBD2 agrees at 7 bases. This CDR3 spans 15 amino acids. Germline V gene data show CDR1 as SGHAT and CDR2 as FQNNGV. The trim removed 7 bases at V and 6 bases at J, leaving 12 bases unmatched. CDR3 amino acids: CASIPEGGWGNEQFF. The CDR3 bases are TGTGCCAGCATCCCCGAGGGAGGGTGGGGCAATGAGCAGTTCTTC. The full variable domain, with the rest looked up from reference TRBV11-2 and TRBJ2-1, is EAGVAQSPRYKIIEKRQSVAFWCNPISGHATLYWYQQILGQGPKLLIQFQNNGVVDDSQLPKDRFSAERLKGVDSTLKIQPAKLEDSAVYLCASIPEGGWGNEQFFGPGTRLTVL.